The next 27 T cell receptor beta chains were all read from a single sample in a study of radiotherapy plus CTLA-4 blockade in lung cancer. Data came from immunoSEQ multiplex PCR; TCRdb stores just in-frame clones and leaves some out. This sample has some 51,000 clones, with more than 75% found just once. The starting material was peripheral blood, obtained from a patient treated with radiotherapy plus ipilimumab. These receptors were obtained from a human donor with non-small cell lung cancer who had a complete response to radiotherapy plus ipilimumab.

The chain couples TRBV7-2 to TRBJ1-2; a possible D gene is TRBD1 (6 bases). The CDR3 runs 15 residues. V was clipped by 6 bases and J by 3 bases, with 17 bases between them. Germline V gene lookup returns CDR1 SGHTA and CDR2 FQGNSA. The CDR3: CASSYPLRTDYGYTF. The DNA for the CDR3 is TGTGCCAGCAGTTATCCCCTTCGGACAGACTATGGCTACACCTTC.

This clone was detected once. This sequence joins TRBV9 and TRBJ2-5, with D unresolved. TRBJ2-7 matches the DNA end more closely, so the J call is doubtful. CDR3 length: 14 amino acids. Germline assignment: CDR1 SGDLS and CDR2 YYNGEE. The CDR3 DNA sequence: TGTGCCAGCAGCCCCCGAGGCAGCTCCTACGAGCAGTACTTC. This translates into CASSPRGSSYEQYF.

The genes are TRBV11-2 and TRBJ2-1; 7 bases line up with TRBD1. The CDR3 has 18 residues. Trimming took 5 bases from V and 5 from J; bases not matched to a gene: 18. Per the germline V gene, CDR1 is SGHAT and CDR2 is FQNNGV. Here the CDR3 DNA reads TGTGCCAGCAGCCGAGCGGAACAGGGGTTTGGTCGGGACAATGAGCAGTTCTTC. It translates to CASSRAEQGFGRDNEQFF.

This clone turned up a few times. V and J are TRBV6-1 and TRBJ1-3; no definite D call. The V gene's germline CDR1 is MNHNS and CDR2 SASEGT. There are 14 residues in the CDR3. V was trimmed by 10 bases and J by 1 base, leaving 14 bases between them. CDR3 residues: CATTPGSSGNTIYF. CDR3 DNA sequence: TGTGCCACTACGCCCGGGAGTTCTGGAAACACCATATATTTT.

This chain uses TRBV13 with TRBJ1-2; D unclear. Trimming took off 5 bases at V and 6 bases at J, with 13 bases between the two ends. Germline CDR1 PRHDT, CDR2 FYEKMQ (reference sequence). CDR3 length equals 13 residues. CDR3 protein: CASSQREGHGYTF. Here the CDR3 DNA reads TGTGCCAGCAGCCAAAGAGAGGGCCATGGCTACACCTTC.

This chain links TRBV9 with TRBJ2-1, with 7 bases lining up with TRBD2. Per germline, CDR1 SGDLS and CDR2 YYNGEE. The J segment lost 4 bases and the V segment lost 3 bases, leaving 4 bases of the junction unmatched. The CDR3 is 14 amino acids. Here the CDR3 reads CASSAELAYNEQFF. The CDR3 region has the DNA TGTGCCAGCAGCGCTGAACTAGCGTACAATGAGCAGTTCTTC. Variable domain in full (rest from reference TRBV9 and TRBJ2-1): DSGVTQTPKHLITATGQRVTLRCSPRSGDLSVYWYQQSLDQGLQFLIQYYNGEERAKGNILERFSAQQFPDLHSELNLSSLELGDSALYFCASSAELAYNEQFFGPGTRLTVL.

The chain uses TRBV30 and TRBJ1-1, with 11 bases matching TRBD1. This CDR3 is built from 14 residues. With 0 bases clipped from V and 6 bases from J, the junction kept 3 bases outside the gene matches. Germline-derived CDR1 and CDR2 are GTSNPN and SVGIG (reference sequence). The CDR3 is CAWSVDRGRSEAFF. For the CDR3, the DNA is TGTGCCTGGAGTGTGGACAGGGGGCGATCTGAAGCTTTCTTT.

This clone was observed once. The chain is built from TRBV29-1 and TRBJ2-1; possibly TRBD2 for D (5 bases). The CDR3 totals 12 residues. With 2 bases removed from V and 7 bases from J, the gap between germline ends came to 9 bases. Germline CDR1 and CDR2: SQVTM and ANQGSEA. For the CDR3, the DNA is TGCAGCGTTGAATTTGCGGGTAATGAGCAGTTCTTC. It is translated as CSVEFAGNEQFF.

V usage is TRBV2 and J usage is TRBJ1-2; the D is unclear. The CDR3 is made up of 12 amino acids. V lost 7 bases and J lost 8, with 14 bases in between. Germline values: CDR1 SNHLY, CDR2 FYNNEI. CDR3 coding DNA: TGTGCCAGCATGTGGAGGGCGGGGGGCTACACCTTC. Protein sequence: CASMWRAGGYTF.

This chain joins TRBV10-3 and TRBJ2-1, with 10 bases lining up with TRBD2. Looked up from germline, CDR1 is ENHRY and CDR2 is SYGVKD. After removal of 4 bases from V and 6 bases from J, the junction contained 9 bases not matched to a gene. The CDR3 covers 16 residues. The CDR3 sequence: CAISAQAGGQGNEQFF. The CDR3 coding sequence is TGTGCCATCAGTGCCCAAGCGGGGGGGCAGGGCAATGAGCAGTTCTTC.

This clone was counted between two and nine times. The chain combines TRBV5-4 with TRBJ1-3; D is uncertain. The germline gives CDR1 SGHNT, CDR2 YYREEE (reference sequence). The V gene lost 0 bases and the J gene lost 4 bases, with 11 bases spanning the gap. This CDR3 is 15 amino acids long. CDR3 sequence: CASSLAGVKGNTIYF. The CDR3 bases are TGTGCCAGCAGCTTGGCGGGAGTAAAAGGAAACACCATATATTTT.

This rearrangement joins TRBV6-5 to TRBJ1-2, with 8 nucleotides matching TRBD1. V lost 0 bases to trimming and J lost 7 bases; unmatched junction nucleotides: 10. This CDR3 is built from 16 residues. Per germline, CDR1 MNHEY and CDR2 SVGAGI. The CDR3 DNA reads TGTGCCAGCAGTTACTCCGGCAGGGGGCAGTCAGGTGGCTACACCTTC. Encoded protein: CASSYSGRGQSGGYTF.

The chain combines TRBV20-1 with TRBJ1-2; D unresolved. V lost 4 bases and J 5 bases, leaving 8 bases between the germline ends. The germline gives CDR1 DFQATT, CDR2 SNEGSKA (reference sequence). The CDR3 contains 11 residues. The CDR3 reads CSAIVSYGYTF. For the CDR3, the DNA is TGCAGTGCTATCGTCAGTTATGGCTACACCTTC.

The rearrangement uses TRBV6-1 and TRBJ2-7, with D tentatively TRBD2 (5 bases). The CDR3 has 14 amino acids. From germline, CDR1 is MNHNS and CDR2 SASEGT. Trimming took off 2 bases at V and 4 bases at J, with 12 bases between the two ends. The CDR3 DNA reads TGTGCCAGCAGTGAAATCTGGGCGGGTTACGAGCAGTACGTC. It translates to CASSEIWAGYEQYV.

This clone was detected a few times. This chain joins TRBV6-6 and TRBJ2-7; D may be TRBD2 (6 bases). Deletions cut 2 bases from V and 7 bases from J, with 12 bases between. CDR3 length equals 13 residues. The germline V gene encodes CDR1 MNHNY and CDR2 SVGAGI (reference sequence). CDR3 in DNA: TGTGCCAGCAGTTACAAACGGGGGTTTGAGCAGTACGTC. Translated, it gives CASSYKRGFEQYV.

This clone has more than one count but fewer than ten. V and J are TRBV9 and TRBJ2-5; D is unclear. The germline gives CDR1 SGDLS, CDR2 YYNGEE. Trimming took off 2 bases at V and 1 base at J, with 6 bases between the two ends. This CDR3 contains 13 residues. The CDR3 nucleotides read TGTGCCAGCAGCGTTCGACTCCAAGAGACCCAGTACTTC. The encoded protein is CASSVRLQETQYF. Together with reference TRBV9 and TRBJ2-5, the CDR3 gives the full variable domain: DSGVTQTPKHLITATGQRVTLRCSPRSGDLSVYWYQQSLDQGLQFLIQYYNGEERAKGNILERFSAQQFPDLHSELNLSSLELGDSALYFCASSVRLQETQYFGPGTRLLVL.

The rearrangement uses TRBV7-9 and TRBJ1-3, with TRBD1 matching 9 bases. V trimming: 4 bases; J trimming: 1 base; junction bases outside the gene matches: 2. CDR3 length equals 15 residues. Looked up from germline, CDR1 is SEHNR and CDR2 is FQNEAQ (reference sequence). CDR3 coding DNA: TGTGCCAGCAGCTCTGGACAGGGGTCTGGAAACACCATATATTTT. Protein: CASSSGQGSGNTIYF.

V and J are TRBV23-1 and TRBJ2-7, with D possibly being TRBD1 (6 bases). TRBV23-1 is an open reading frame whose function is uncertain. Deletions cut 1 base from V and 0 bases from J, with 22 bases between. CDR3 length equals 19 residues. The DNA of the CDR3 is TGCGCCAGCAGTCAATGGCCCGACTTCTCAGGGGATAGCTCCTACGAGCAGTACTTC. Protein product: CASSQWPDFSGDSSYEQYF.

This sequence joins TRBV6-5 and TRBJ2-2; 7 nucleotides align to TRBD1. In germline, CDR1 is MNHEY, CDR2 SVGAGI. V lost 5 bases to trimming and J lost 5 bases; unmatched junction nucleotides: 8. The CDR3 runs to 15 residues. The CDR3 nucleotides are TGTGCCAGCAGTAACCAGGGGGTGGTAACCGGGGAGCTGTTTTTT. Residues: CASSNQGVVTGELFF.

V usage is TRBV5-1 and J usage is TRBJ2-3; TRBD2 aligns across 11 bases. The CDR3 runs to 19 residues. Trimming removed 2 bases from V and 2 bases from J; junction bases left unmatched: 13. CDR1 is SGHRS, CDR2 YFSETQ, per germline. In DNA, the CDR3 is TGCGCCAGCAGCTTTCAACAAACTAGCGGGAGCTCTATCACAGATACGCAGTATTTT. It translates to CASSFQQTSGSSITDTQYF.

The chain recombines TRBV18 with TRBJ1-1; 7 bases are a match to TRBD1. V gave up 2 bases and J gave up 4 bases; unmatched junction bases: 1. This CDR3 has 13 residues. The germline CDR1 and CDR2 sequences are KGHSH and LQKENI. CDR3 nucleotides: TGTGCCAGCTCACCAACAGGGGCCACTGAAGCTTTCTTT. It yields the protein CASSPTGATEAFF. Full variable domain (rest looked up from reference TRBV18 and TRBJ1-1): NAGVMQNPRHLVRRRGQEARLRCSPMKGHSHVYWYRQLPEEGLKFMVYLQKENIIDESGMPKERFSAEFPKEGPSILRIQQVVRGDSAAYFCASSPTGATEAFFGQGTRLTVV.

The chain recombines TRBV25-1 with TRBJ1-5, with D possibly being TRBD1 (6 bases). CDR3 length: 11 residues. The V and J ends lost 8 bases and 6 bases respectively, with 8 bases between them. Looked up from germline, CDR1 is MGHDK and CDR2 is SYGVNS. The CDR3 coding sequence is TGTGCCAGCGGACAGAGTCAGCCCCAGCATTTT. Residues: CASGQSQPQHF.

This clone occurred a few times. The chain employs TRBV7-2 and TRBJ1-6, with 7 positions matching TRBD1. This CDR3 has 18 amino acids. Trimming at V came to 2 bases and at J to 8 bases, leaving 15 bases not matched to a gene. Germline V gene sequence: CDR1 SGHTA, CDR2 FQGNSA. CDR3 protein: CASSLRIGQGGFDSPLHF. CDR3 sequence (DNA): TGTGCCAGCAGCTTAAGGATTGGGCAGGGGGGCTTCGATTCACCCCTCCACTTT.

The chain links TRBV7-9 to TRBJ2-5; 7 bases map to TRBD1. Germline-derived CDR1 and CDR2 are SEHNR and FQNEAQ (reference sequence). The V segment lost 3 bases and the J segment 0 bases; nucleotides outside the gene matches: 7. The length of the CDR3 is 16 residues. In DNA form, the CDR3 reads TGTGCCAGCAGCTTCACCGGGACAGCCTACCAAGAGACCCAGTACTTC. Translating it yields CASSFTGTAYQETQYF.

The genes are TRBV9 and TRBJ2-5; TRBD2 matches at 8 bases. V lost 3 bases and J lost 4; bases outside the gene matches: 11. The CDR3 consists of 16 residues. Germline V gene lookup returns CDR1 SGDLS and CDR2 YYNGEE. The CDR3 DNA reads as TGTGCCAGCAGCGAGGGACGGGGACTAGGCAGAGAGACCCAGTACTTC. Translated: CASSEGRGLGRETQYF.

The chain carries TRBV4-1 and TRBJ1-5; 9 nucleotides match TRBD1. The germline CDR1 and CDR2 sequences are MGHRA and YSYEKL. J gave up 6 bases and V 0 bases, and 3 bases lay outside the gene matches. The CDR3 loop spans 15 amino acids. CDR3 in amino acids: CASSQEGQGTQPQHF. CDR3 nucleotide sequence: TGCGCCAGCAGCCAAGAGGGACAGGGAACTCAGCCCCAGCATTTT.

The V call is TRBV7-8, the J call TRBJ1-1; no clear D. Between the trimmed V and J ends, which lost 1 base and 0 bases, there was a span of 6 bases. This CDR3 contains 14 residues. The germline V gene has CDR1 SGHVS and CDR2 FQNEAQ. The CDR3 spells CASSLDSVNTEAFF. CDR3 nucleotide sequence: TGTGCCAGCAGCTTAGATTCAGTGAACACTGAAGCTTTCTTT.